This T cell receptor beta chain was identified in a study of cytomegalovirus exposure and HLA in healthy donors. Study-level points and caveats: V- and J-gene trimming of TCR beta was linked (in a later analysis) to a missense DCLRE1C variant. Immune exposure data for these donors was limited to CMV serostatus. It was reported that the classifier diagnosed cytomegalovirus status with high specificity and sensitivity in both the original and validation cohorts.

The PCR used 60 Vbeta and 13 Jbeta primers. Data came from immunoSEQ multiplex PCR; TCRdb stores just in-frame clones and leaves some out. The data show more than 200,000 clones, with about 83% seen just once and around 1.2% held by the top ten. This CDR3 is built from 14 residues. Germline V CDR1 and CDR2: SGHVS, FQNEAQ. These donors counted as nominally healthy when sampled, but unrecorded immune exposures were likely. A remark on this clone: Its cognate antigen is unknown.

This receptor was identified in a human donor in good health. The sequenced sample consisted of PBMCs. The chain is built from TRBV7-8 and TRBJ2-5; no definite D call. The J call is uncertain, as TRBJ2-7 better fits the DNA end. The CDR3 reads CASSLKAGVYEQYF. The CDR3 region has the DNA TGTGCCAGCAGCTTAAAGGCAGGTGTCTACGAGCAGTACTTC.